One and the same sample provided the 15 T cell receptor beta chains below, sequenced in a study of metastatic and nonmetastatic thyroid tumors. Nobody among the patients had been given any treatment before thyroid surgery. TCRdb re-processed the PCR reads through MiXCR. The sample holds around 31,000 clones, about a fifth seen once. The sequencing sample was made of tumor tissue. These receptors all stem from a male donor with papillary thyroid cancer or a benign thyroid nodule (not recorded which). Some clones in this sample may be carry-over from other donors' samples.

This clone has at least ten counts. The J gene is TRBJ2-3, the V gene TRBV19; no firm D call. V was trimmed by 2 bases and J by 4 bases, leaving 1 base between them. The CDR3 spans 11 residues. Germline V CDR1 and CDR2: LNHDA, SQIVND (reference sequence). The DNA of the CDR3 is TGTGCCAGTAGTATATCAGATACGCAGTATTTT. It codes for CASSISDTQYF.

The rearrangement uses TRBV20-1 and TRBJ2-7; the D call may be TRBD1 or TRBD2 (5 bases each). This CDR3 comprises 14 residues. Germline V lookup: CDR1 DFQATT, CDR2 SNEGSKA (reference sequence). The V end lost 1 base, the J end lost 3 bases, and 13 bases lay between the germline ends. CDR3 in DNA: TGCAGTGCTAGAGCCCCAGGGACGGACTACGAGCAGTACTTC. Residues: CSARAPGTDYEQYF.

This clone showed up many times. The chain combines TRBV5-5 with TRBJ2-5; no reliable D call. The ends were cut back, 2 bases at V and 1 base at J, with 9 bases in the middle. This CDR3 is 14 amino acids long. Germline CDR1 is SGHKS and CDR2 is YYEKEE (reference sequence). The CDR3, as DNA: TGTGCCAGCAGCTTTCTAGGGATCCAAGAGACCCAGTACTTC. The encoded protein is CASSFLGIQETQYF.

This clone was detected a few times. The chain combines TRBV6-1 with TRBJ2-7; D not certain. Per the germline V gene, CDR1 is MNHNS and CDR2 is SASEGT. The CDR3 covers 12 residues. The V end lost 8 bases, the J end lost 4 bases, and 12 bases lay between the germline ends. The CDR3 coding sequence is TGTGCCAGCGCGCCCTATGGTTACGAGCAGTACTTC. Its protein is CASAPYGYEQYF.

There are many counts of this clone. The V and J genes are TRBV18 and TRBJ1-2; 9 nucleotides agree with TRBD1. In germline, CDR1 is KGHSH, CDR2 LQKENI. The CDR3 covers 14 residues. V was clipped by 6 bases and J by 8 bases; unmatched bases: 10. CDR3: CASSLDRGSLGYTF. The DNA of the CDR3 is TGTGCCAGCTCCCTGGACAGGGGATCGTTGGGCTACACCTTC.

This clone counts as medium-sized. V usage is TRBV6-2 or TRBV6-3 and J usage is TRBJ2-7, with 8 bases matching TRBD1. There are 13 residues in the CDR3. V lost 6 bases and J lost 3; bases outside the gene matches: 4. The V gene's germline CDR1 is MNHEY and CDR2 SVGEGT. CDR3 amino acids: CASSTGQVYEQYF. The CDR3 DNA sequence: TGTGCCAGCAGCACGGGACAGGTCTACGAGCAGTACTTC.

The rearrangement uses TRBV12-3 or TRBV12-4 and TRBJ2-7; D remains unclear. The V gene lost 3 bases and the J gene lost 1 base, with 10 bases spanning the gap. The CDR3 covers 14 residues. The CDR3: CASSFAPGSYEQYF. CDR3 bases: TGTGCCAGCAGTTTCGCCCCAGGATCCTACGAGCAGTACTTC.

This clone was seen repeatedly, ten times or more. CDR3 in DNA: TGTGCCAGCAGCTTGGGCTTGACAGCAGGTGAAAAACTGTTTTTT. Residues: CASSLGLTAGEKLFF. The rearrangement uses TRBV5-5 and TRBJ1-4; possible D gene TRBD1, 5 bases. V dropped 0 bases and J dropped 7 bases, with 13 bases sitting between them. CDR3 length equals 15 residues. The germline gives CDR1 SGHKS, CDR2 YYEKEE (reference sequence). The full variable domain, in which reference TRBV5-5 and TRBJ1-4 provide the parts outside the CDR3, is DAGVTQSPTHLIKTRGQQVTLRCSPISGHKSVSWYQQVLGQGPQFIFQYYEKEERGRGNFPDRFSARQFPNYSSELNVNALLLGDSALYLCASSLGLTAGEKLFFGSGTQLSVL.

This clone was seen only a few times. The junction and the germline gene differ at one end; a read error may be behind it. The chain couples TRBV15 to TRBJ2-1; D is undetermined. This CDR3 is built from 16 residues. Per germline, CDR1 LNHNV and CDR2 YYDKDF (reference sequence). CDR3 coding DNA: TGTGCCACCAGCAGACACTACTATCGGTACTACAATGAGCAGCTCTTC. Residues: CATSRHYYRYYNEQLF.

Many counts were recorded for this clone. The chain joins TRBV6-1 to TRBJ2-2; perhaps TRBD2 as D (5 bases). Looked up from germline, CDR1 is MNHNS and CDR2 is SASEGT. Trimming pared 8 bases from V and 5 bases from J, leaving 12 bases between. CDR3 length equals 13 residues. The CDR3 protein is CASVGSATGELFF. CDR3 sequence (DNA): TGTGCCAGCGTTGGGAGTGCTACCGGGGAGCTGTTTTTT.

This clone was picked up many times. The same CDR3 arises from other DNA sequences in this sample as well. The chain joins TRBV6-1 to TRBJ2-3; possible D gene TRBD2, 6 bases. V lost 4 bases to trimming and J lost 2 bases, with 16 bases between them. Germline V lookup: CDR1 MNHNS, CDR2 SASEGT. CDR3 size: 16 residues. The CDR3 is CASSGYGSFITDTQYF. CDR3 DNA sequence: TGTGCCAGCAGTGGCTACGGGAGTTTTATCACAGATACGCAGTATTTT.

The CDR3 sequence: CASSLLGTGSEAFF. The CDR3 nucleotides read TGTGCCAGCAGTTTATTAGGGACAGGGTCTGAAGCTTTCTTT. The chain recombines TRBV27 with TRBJ1-1; 9 bases fit TRBD1. Losses at the gene ends were 1 base for V and 6 bases for J; bases not matched to a gene: 3. This CDR3 has 14 residues. CDR1 is MNHEY and CDR2 is SMNVEV in the germline V gene (reference sequence).

This clone was observed a handful of times. This rearrangement joins TRBV12-3 or TRBV12-4 to TRBJ1-4; 7 bases match TRBD1. CDR3 length: 14 residues. V dropped 6 bases and J dropped 3; count of bases not matched to a gene: 4. The CDR3 loop reads CASREDRANEKLFF. Here the CDR3 DNA reads TGTGCCAGCAGGGAAGACAGGGCTAATGAAAAACTGTTTTTT.

The chain carries TRBV6-1 and TRBJ1-5, with a weak D call TRBD1 (5 bases). Between the trimmed V and J ends, which lost 6 bases and 3 bases, there was a span of 15 bases. Germline V gives CDR1 MNHNS, CDR2 SASEGT. The length of the CDR3 is 15 residues. The CDR3 DNA reads as TGTGCCAGCAGCGAGGAGGCAGGGTTCAATCAGCCCCAGCATTTT. Translation gives CASSEEAGFNQPQHF.

In this sample, this clone turned up many times. V usage is TRBV11-2 and J usage is TRBJ2-3, with D unclear. The length of the CDR3 is 13 residues. The germline gives CDR1 SGHAT, CDR2 FQNNGV. V was pared by 3 bases and J by 3 bases, with 7 bases between. Here the CDR3 DNA reads TGTGCCAGCAGCTTGATGGGGACAGATACGCAGTATTTT. It translates to CASSLMGTDTQYF.